Listed below are T cell receptor beta chains from one sample, sequenced in a study of blood T cell repertoires in COVID-19. The data were produced by immunoSEQ multiplex PCR, yet TCRdb's version contains in-frame clones alone and is incomplete. The sample yields 100,000 to 120,000 clones, 76% seen once. The specimen sequenced was peripheral blood. The receptors come from a woman aged 80 or over with acute or convalescent COVID-19. Each CDR3 is given with its conserved first and last residue. D genes are given only for firm matches. Some rows have no size entry. The others give once, few or many, or a class for an expanded clone.

D: TRBD1; J: TRBJ2-1; size: .; V: TRBV6-5; DNA: TGTGCCAGCAGTCAGGGACAGGGGATAGGAAATGAGCAGTTCTTC; CDR3: CASSQGQGIGNEQFF
D: .; J: TRBJ1-3; size: .; V: TRBV14; DNA: TGTGCCAGCACACCTCTGGGGCCTGGAAACACCATATATTTT; CDR3: CASTPLGPGNTIYF
D: TRBD2; J: TRBJ2-7; size: .; V: TRBV6-5; DNA: TGTGCCAGCAGTTACTCGGGCGGGAGGGGAGAGTGGAACTTC; CDR3: CASSYSGGRGEWNF
D: .; J: TRBJ2-7; size: .; V: TRBV6-1; DNA: TGTGCCAGCAGTGAAACCCGGGGGGAGCAGTACTTC; CDR3: CASSETRGEQYF
D: TRBD2; J: TRBJ2-7; size: .; V: TRBV27; DNA: TGTGCCAGCAGTTTACTGTTTGGGACTACCTACGAGCAGTACTTC; CDR3: CASSLLFGTTYEQYF
D: .; J: TRBJ2-7; size: .; V: TRBV5-6; DNA: TGTGCCAGCAGCTTGGTGGGCGGGGTCGGGGCCGAGCAGTACTTC; CDR3: CASSLVGGVGAEQYF
D: TRBD1; J: TRBJ1-1; size: .; V: TRBV30; DNA: TGTGCCTGGAGTCTACAGGGGTACACTGAAGCTTTCTTT; CDR3: CAWSLQGYTEAFF
D: TRBD2; J: TRBJ2-3; size: few; V: TRBV5-4; DNA: TGTGCCAGCAGCACGCAGACTAGCGGAATCACAGATACGCAGTATTTT; CDR3: CASSTQTSGITDTQYF
D: .; J: TRBJ2-1; size: .; V: TRBV6-5; DNA: TGTGCCAGCTATCCCGGGTCTCGAAATGAGCAGTTCTTC; CDR3: CASYPGSRNEQFF
D: TRBD2; J: TRBJ2-3; size: .; V: TRBV19; DNA: TGTGCCAGTGCGGGGCTAGCGGCCTCAGATACGCAGTATTTT; CDR3: CASAGLAASDTQYF
D: TRBD1; J: TRBJ2-3; size: few; V: TRBV5-1; DNA: TGCGCCAGCAGCTCAACCGGGACAGGGGCTGATACGCAGTATTTT; CDR3: CASSSTGTGADTQYF
D: TRBD2; J: TRBJ2-2; size: few; V: TRBV5-4; DNA: TGTGCCAGCAGCTACGGGACTAGCGGAGGCACCGGGGAGCTGTTTTTT; CDR3: CASSYGTSGGTGELFF
D: .; J: TRBJ1-1; size: .; V: TRBV18; DNA: TGTGCCAGCTCACTTGGTGGAACAGGCAACACTGAAGCTTTCTTT; CDR3: CASSLGGTGNTEAFF
D: TRBD2; J: TRBJ2-1; size: .; V: TRBV11-2; DNA: TGTGCCAGCAGCTTAGTCGCCGGGGGGGGGAGTACCAATGAGCAGTTCTTC; CDR3: CASSLVAGGGSTNEQFF
D: .; J: TRBJ1-5; size: .; V: TRBV3-1/TRBV3-2; DNA: TGTGCCAGCAGCCCCGGAGCCAGGGGAAATCAGCCCCAGCATTTT; CDR3: CASSPGARGNQPQHF
D: .; J: TRBJ2-2; size: .; V: TRBV19; DNA: TGTGCCAGTAGAGAACAGGCCCTTGGGGTCGGGGAGCTGTTTTTT; CDR3: CASREQALGVGELFF
D: .; J: TRBJ1-2; size: .; V: TRBV12-3/TRBV12-4; DNA: TGTGCCAGCAGGCGACGACAGGACCATGGCTACACCTTC; CDR3: CASRRRQDHGYTF
D: TRBD2; J: TRBJ2-3; size: few; V: TRBV6-5; DNA: TGTGCCAGCAGTTACCGGCTAGCGGGAGTTCCAGATACGCAGTATTTT; CDR3: CASSYRLAGVPDTQYF
D: .; J: TRBJ2-3; size: .; V: TRBV19; DNA: TGTGCCAGTAGTCTGGGAAATAGGGGGGATACGCAGTATTTT; CDR3: CASSLGNRGDTQYF
D: .; J: TRBJ2-3; size: .; V: TRBV27; DNA: TGTGCCAGCAGCCAAGCCACAGATACGCAGTATTTT; CDR3: CASSQATDTQYF
D: TRBD2; J: TRBJ2-7; size: .; V: TRBV7-8; DNA: TGTGCCAGCAAAGTGAGGGAGGGCTCCTACGAGCAGTACTTC; CDR3: CASKVREGSYEQYF
D: TRBD1; J: TRBJ2-7; size: once; V: TRBV7-9; DNA: TGTGCCAGCAGCTCTGACAGGGGGCAGAGAGACGAGCAGTACTTC; CDR3: CASSSDRGQRDEQYF
D: .; J: TRBJ1-6; size: .; V: TRBV21-1; DNA: TGTGCCAGCAGCAAAAATATCGCGGTGGTCGAGAGCTCCTATAATTCACCCCTCCACTTT; CDR3: CASSKNIAVVESSYNSPLHF
D: TRBD1; J: TRBJ1-5; size: .; V: TRBV27; DNA: TGTGCCAGCAGTTCCGGGACAGGGTGGGGTGGCAATCAGCCCCAGCATTTT; CDR3: CASSSGTGWGGNQPQHF
D: TRBD1; J: TRBJ2-7; size: .; V: TRBV7-9; DNA: TGTGCCAGCAGCTGGGAGACAGGGATATCCTACGAGCAGTACTTC; CDR3: CASSWETGISYEQYF
D: TRBD2; J: TRBJ2-3; size: .; V: TRBV7-2; DNA: TGTGCCAGCAGCCTCGATCTAGCGGGGAGCACAGATACGCAGTATTTT; CDR3: CASSLDLAGSTDTQYF
D: .; J: TRBJ2-3; size: .; V: TRBV3-1/TRBV3-2; DNA: TGTGCCAGCAGCTCCCCCGGAGCAGATACGCAGTATTTT; CDR3: CASSSPGADTQYF
D: .; J: TRBJ1-5; size: .; V: TRBV12-3/TRBV12-4; DNA: TGTGCCAGCAGTTTTTACAATCAGCCCCAGCATTTT; CDR3: CASSFYNQPQHF
D: TRBD2; J: TRBJ2-7; size: .; V: TRBV6-1; DNA: TGTGCCAGCAGTGAAGGCGGGAGCGCCTACGAGCAGTACTTC; CDR3: CASSEGGSAYEQYF
D: .; J: TRBJ2-4; size: .; V: TRBV30; DNA: TGTGCCTGGAGTGAAGGCAGGGGATTCGGAAACATTCAGTACTTC; CDR3: CAWSEGRGFGNIQYF
D: TRBD1; J: TRBJ2-7; size: .; V: TRBV29-1; DNA: TGCAGCGTTGGACAGGGTCCCCACGAGCAGTACTTC; CDR3: CSVGQGPHEQYF
D: .; J: TRBJ2-1; size: .; V: TRBV7-6; DNA: TGTGCCAGCAGCCCCGGTTACAATGAGCAGTTCTTC; CDR3: CASSPGYNEQFF
D: TRBD2; J: TRBJ2-2; size: .; V: TRBV7-9; DNA: TGTGCCAGCAGCTTGGACGTTTGGCCGGGGGGCACCGGGGAGCTGTTTTTT; CDR3: CASSLDVWPGGTGELFF
D: .; J: TRBJ1-3; size: few; V: TRBV27; DNA: TGTGCCAGCAGTTTCCACGACAGAAACACCATATATTTT; CDR3: CASSFHDRNTIYF
D: TRBD2; J: TRBJ2-7; size: few; V: TRBV5-1; DNA: TGCGCCAGCAGCGGGGGACTAGCGGGGGCCTACGAGCAGTACTTC; CDR3: CASSGGLAGAYEQYF
D: TRBD2; J: TRBJ2-2; size: .; V: TRBV7-8; DNA: TGTGCCAGCAGCTTAGGGGGGGGAACCGGGGAGCTGTTTTTT; CDR3: CASSLGGGTGELFF
D: TRBD1; J: TRBJ2-7; size: .; V: TRBV3-1/TRBV3-2; DNA: TGTGCCAGCAGCCAAGATTGGGACAGGGGTCCCTACGAGCAGTACTTC; CDR3: CASSQDWDRGPYEQYF
D: TRBD1; J: TRBJ2-1; size: .; V: TRBV9; DNA: TGTGCCAGCAGCCCCCGGGACAGAAAAAGGACCGATGAGCAGTTCTTC; CDR3: CASSPRDRKRTDEQFF